Listed below are T cell receptor beta chains from one sample, sequenced in a study of CD8 T cells in Susac syndrome. TCRdb passed the immunoSEQ multiplex PCR reads through MiXCR, listing each CDR3 protein once. The sample lists 74,000 or so distinct CDR3 sequences, roughly 91% seen once, with roughly 0.5% in the top ten. Sequenced material: CD4+ T cells from PBMCs. Every receptor here comes from a human donor with Susac syndrome. Each CDR3 is given with its conserved first and last residue. The order of the fields is D gene, J gene, clone size, V gene, CDR3 DNA, CDR3 protein. D genes are given only for firm matches. Clone size is given for some rows only: seen once, a few or many times, or a class if the clone is expanded.

TRBD1	TRBJ1-5	.	TRBV20-1	TGCAGTGCTAGCAGCGTAAGGACAGGGGACAATCAGCCCCAGCATTTT	CSASSVRTGDNQPQHF
.	TRBJ1-5	.	TRBV18	TGTGCCAGCTCACCACCGGCAGCCGGCAATCAGCCCCAGCATTTT	CASSPPAAGNQPQHF
.	TRBJ2-5	.	TRBV15	TGTGCCACCAGCAGAGCTCCGGGCCCTCAAGAGACCCAGTACTTC	CATSRAPGPQETQYF
.	TRBJ2-1	.	TRBV27	TGTGCCAGCAGTTCACCGAGGGGCTCCTACAATGAGCAGTTCTTC	CASSSPRGSYNEQFF
.	TRBJ1-2	.	TRBV30	TGTGCCTGGACCAGGGGTAACTATGGCTACACCTTC	CAWTRGNYGYTF
.	TRBJ1-4	.	TRBV28	TGTGCCAGCAGCCCCGTTGGAGGGGCGCGCGGTAATGAAAAACTGTTTTTT	CASSPVGGARGNEKLFF
.	TRBJ1-5	once	TRBV3-1	TGTGCCAGCAGCCAAGGGCAGGACAACCAGCCCCAGCATTTT	CASSQGQDNQPQHF
TRBD2	TRBJ2-5	.	TRBV6-5	TGTGCCAGCAGTATTAGCGGGAAAGAGACCCAGTACTTC	CASSISGKETQYF
.	TRBJ1-5	.	TRBV5-4	TGTGCCAGCAGCTTGGCCCCGGGGCTAGGGAATCAGCCCCAGCATTTT	CASSLAPGLGNQPQHF
.	TRBJ2-2	.	TRBV15	TGTGCCACCAGCCTGCGGGTCGTCTCCGGGGAGCTGTTTTTT	CATSLRVVSGELFF
.	TRBJ2-2	.	TRBV10-3	TGTGCCATCAGACGAGGGGGTGTCGGGGCCGGGGAGCTGTTTTTT	CAIRRGGVGAGELFF
.	TRBJ2-5	few	TRBV20-1	TGCAGGGCCGAAGAGCAGGAGACCCAGTACTTC	CRAEEQETQYF